This T cell receptor (beta chain) is drawn from a study of CXCR3-negative and CXCR3-positive naive CD8 T cells. CDR1 and CDR2 from the germline V gene are MDHEN and SYDVKM. This CDR3 has 17 amino acids. Overall study results and limits: Relative to CXCR3-negative naive cells, CXCR3-positive naive cells had more hydrophobic TRB CDR3s. Both of the naive subsets showed about the same high diversity, but memory CD8+ cells had much less.

Investigators sorted each CD8+ T cell subset in triplicate, taking roughly 330,000 cells each time. UMI-labeled 5' RACE yielded the TRB cDNA libraries. With the 5' RACE reads reprocessed, TCRdb shows one record per CDR3 protein and no DNA. This sample's table has about 120,000 distinct CDR3 sequences. On this clonotype: Its antigen is undetermined.

The chain joins TRBV28 to TRBJ2-1; absent DNA, TCRdb's TRBD2 call cannot be checked. Sequencing was carried out using naive CXCR3+ CD8+ T cells from blood. Subset given: CD45RO-CCR7+CD27+CD95- naive CD8+ T cells expressing CXCR3 (TNR3+). This TCR came from a human donor in good health. Some clones in this sample may be carry-over from other donors' samples. CDR3 residues: CASSLPIAGVGYNEQFF.